This T cell receptor (beta chain) was captured in a study of neoadjuvant anti-PD-1 for oral cavity cancer. Study summary: Patients mostly received three to four biweekly nivolumab doses at 3 mg/kg before surgery. Patients without progression received a fourth nivolumab dose around day 43, then surgical resection on days 50-56. The study, taken as a whole, reports: Higher pretreatment Treg/Th17 ratios tracked higher pretreatment blood clonality.

V dropped 4 bases and J dropped 4; count of bases not matched to a gene: 4. The germline V gene encodes CDR1 SGHTA and CDR2 FQGTGA. The CDR3 is 14 amino acids. A word on this clone: The antigen is unknown.

This table comes from immunoSEQ multiplex PCR, and its TCRdb copy is limited to in-frame clones, with some not included. Counted here are 30,000 to 35,000 clones, 80% to 90% occurring once; the ten biggest clones make up about 4%. Blood cells were analyzed directly, without culture or expansion. The receptor's source is a person between 35 and 79 years old with oral cavity squamous cell carcinoma. The input for sequencing was PBMCs, taken before nivolumab (anti-PD-1) treatment. This chain connects TRBV7-3 to TRBJ1-1, with 9 bases that match TRBD1. The CDR3 sequence is CASSSTGGGTEAFF. The CDR3 DNA sequence: TGTGCCAGCAGCTCAACAGGGGGCGGCACTGAAGCTTTCTTT.